A selection of T cell receptor beta chains follows, all from one sample in a study of radiotherapy plus CTLA-4 blockade in lung cancer. TCRdb keeps only in-frame clones here, not all; method: immunoSEQ multiplex PCR. The table has more than 75,000 clones, 72% seen once. Sample: peripheral blood, taken from a patient treated with radiotherapy plus ipilimumab. Receptor source: a human donor with non-small cell lung cancer that progressed on radiotherapy plus ipilimumab. CDR3s include the opening cysteine and the closing phenylalanine or tryptophan. The order of the fields is V gene, clone size, CDR3 protein. Some rows mark clone size as missing; the rest say once, few, many or name a class of expanded clone.

V gene: TRBV6-5
clone size: few
CDR3 protein: CASSSGGHGYTF

V gene: TRBV7-3
clone size: .
CDR3 protein: CASSLESGPNSPLHF

V gene: TRBV4-1
clone size: .
CDR3 protein: CASSQAGRRADTQYF

V gene: TRBV30
clone size: .
CDR3 protein: CAWSQDYYEQYF

V gene: TRBV10-3
clone size: .
CDR3 protein: CAISEPAWATSGGEETQYF

V gene: TRBV5-6
clone size: .
CDR3 protein: CASSLRGPPYEQYF

V gene: TRBV11-2
clone size: .
CDR3 protein: CASSFGANYNEQFF

V gene: TRBV20-1
clone size: once
CDR3 protein: CSAARDREFF

V gene: TRBV7-2
clone size: .
CDR3 protein: CASSLGTGGAYEQYF

V gene: TRBV6-5
clone size: .
CDR3 protein: CASSYSFGTDEAFF

V gene: TRBV29-1
clone size: .
CDR3 protein: CSVEDFGGTNYGYTF

V gene: TRBV15
clone size: .
CDR3 protein: CATSPRREGGTGELFF

V gene: TRBV4-1
clone size: .
CDR3 protein: CASSRRLAAVYNEQFF

V gene: TRBV10-3
clone size: .
CDR3 protein: CAISEGETQYF

V gene: TRBV30
clone size: .
CDR3 protein: CAWSVGHGNTIYF

V gene: TRBV6-5
clone size: .
CDR3 protein: CAASDLDYGYTF

V gene: TRBV15
clone size: .
CDR3 protein: CATSREGTGGETQYF

V gene: TRBV4-1
clone size: few
CDR3 protein: CASSHPGRAQVGYTF

V gene: TRBV29-1
clone size: few
CDR3 protein: CSVRQRAAGNTIYF

V gene: TRBV6-5
clone size: few
CDR3 protein: CACQDSMSGNTIYF

V gene: TRBV7-3
clone size: .
CDR3 protein: CASSYSAGGGYEQYF

V gene: TRBV5-1
clone size: once
CDR3 protein: CASSLAPGGEETQYF

V gene: TRBV19
clone size: .
CDR3 protein: CASSINHRAASGYTF

V gene: TRBV5-5
clone size: .
CDR3 protein: CASSYGGAGTNEQFF

V gene: TRBV6-5
clone size: .
CDR3 protein: CASSYSGWGTEAFF

V gene: TRBV5-4
clone size: .
CDR3 protein: CASSPGQDNYGYTF

V gene: TRBV4-2
clone size: .
CDR3 protein: CASSHSTRLAGGTDTQYF

V gene: TRBV30
clone size: .
CDR3 protein: CAFSGQGGEQYF

V gene: TRBV5-1
clone size: .
CDR3 protein: CASSLAGTGNEKLFF

V gene: TRBV10-2
clone size: .
CDR3 protein: CASSKKGQGTDTQYF

V gene: TRBV27
clone size: .
CDR3 protein: CASSPGQGYTDTQYF

V gene: TRBV28
clone size: .
CDR3 protein: CASRPSGTSGVSEQFF

V gene: TRBV2
clone size: few
CDR3 protein: CASSARDGKLFF

V gene: TRBV7-8
clone size: once
CDR3 protein: CASSLGRVSGNTIYF

V gene: TRBV28
clone size: .
CDR3 protein: CASSLRLALWEQYF

V gene: TRBV6-5
clone size: .
CDR3 protein: CASTFRAYTEAFF